This record covers a single T cell receptor beta chain. Its specificity is unknown. Germline CDR1 is ENHRY and CDR2 is SYGVKD. There are 14 residues in the CDR3. V was shortened by 2 bases and J by 8 bases, with 15 bases between the two germline ends. Each donor (without exception) was a healthy Caucasian. TCRdb analysed the 5' RACE reads with MiXCR anew, one entry per CDR3 protein. Seen here are a few hundred thousand distinct CDR3 sequences, 15% observed once, and the top ten hold roughly 0.42%. This sample stems from a study of identical twins. Findings and caveats of the study: With monozygotic twins, out-of-frame TCR alpha sharing exceeded what models estimated. Abundant beta clonotypes from cord blood bore fewer insertions; memory repertoires lacked this pattern.

This sample also belongs to another study, concerning yellow fever vaccine responses in identical twins.

The chain employs TRBV10-3 and TRBJ1-2; maybe TRBD1 (5 bases). Specimen: CD4+ T cells sorted from blood. This clonotype was sampled from a woman aged 18 to 35 in good health. The CDR3, as DNA: TGTGCCATCAGTGAGCGCCCGGGGCCTTGGGGCTACACCTTC. It codes for CAISERPGPWGYTF.